The sequence of this T cell receptor beta chain was determined in a study of shared clonotypes between healthy human individuals. Profiling relied on immunoSEQ multiplex PCR, and the TCRdb table lists in-frame clones only, not all of them. The sample has about 690,000 clones, less than 95% seen once. V was pared by 5 bases and J by 3 bases, with 25 bases between. CDR1 and CDR2 (germline): MNHEY, SMNVEV (reference sequence). The CDR3 covers 18 residues. The sequence came from a man between 18 and 29 years old in good health. Some clones in this sample may be carry-over from other donors' samples. The sequenced sample consisted of memory CD8+ T cells from PBMCs. The subset denotes: CD45RO+ cells pooled with CCR7-negative TemRA cells. This chain uses TRBV27 with TRBJ2-5; the D gene could be TRBD1 or TRBD2 (5 bases each). This chain's CDR3 is CASSPKGYRWGVKETQYF. As DNA, the CDR3 is TGTGCCAGCAGTCCCAAGGGCTACAGGTGGGGAGTTAAAGAGACCCAGTACTTC.